A selection of T cell receptor beta chains follows, all from one sample in a study of blood T cells in healthy people across ages. A single record per CDR3 protein comes from TCRdb applying MiXCR to the 5' RACE reads. Of 1.5 million to 2 million distinct CDR3 sequences listed, approximately 30% are singletons. The sample taken for sequencing was blood. These receptors were taken from a woman aged 30 to 39 in good health. Each CDR3 is given without its conserved first and last residue. D genes are given only for firm matches.

j_gene,v_gene,len,d_gene,CDR3aa
TRBJ2-1,TRBV9,13,TRBD1,ASSVDGTGRNEQF
TRBJ2-3,TRBV11-2,10,-,ASSSSTNTQY
TRBJ2-1,TRBV5-1,14,TRBD2,TSSFGAGGSYNEQF
TRBJ2-3,TRBV9,15,TRBD2,ASSVAVGTMSENTQY
TRBJ2-7,TRBV29-1,10,-,SGGDTAYEQY
TRBJ1-2,TRBV7-9,13,TRBD1,ASSLTGQTTYGYT
TRBJ2-3,TRBV5-1,14,TRBD2,ASSLGASGGSDTQY
TRBJ1-2,TRBV20-1,11,TRBD1,SAVLTGGGGYT
TRBJ2-1,TRBV6-4,15,TRBD1,ASSYSKYRGSYNEQF
TRBJ1-5,TRBV5-5,12,TRBD1,ASSFGTVNQPQH
TRBJ2-1,TRBV20-1,10,-,SARGRVNEQF
TRBJ2-6,TRBV27,16,TRBD1,ASRYWTGGVSGANVLT
TRBJ2-1,TRBV7-2,10,-,ASSITGYEQF
TRBJ2-3,TRBV12-3/TRBV12-4,11,-,ASSRDQQDTQY
TRBJ2-3,TRBV5-6,14,TRBD1,ASSSRTGASTDTQY
TRBJ2-1,TRBV19,11,-,ASMETVNNEQF
TRBJ2-3,TRBV12-3/TRBV12-4,13,-,ASSLREDGTDTQY
TRBJ1-5,TRBV7-9,14,TRBD1,ASSSAGTGRHQPQH
TRBJ2-7,TRBV6-5,12,TRBD1,ASSYRDRAYEQY
TRBJ1-5,TRBV12-3/TRBV12-4,12,TRBD1,ASGQGFGNQPQH
TRBJ2-7,TRBV25-1,11,-,ASSVDIAYEQY
TRBJ2-7,TRBV5-1,14,-,ASSLVTESATYEQY
TRBJ1-1,TRBV30,12,-,AWSVDRTNTEAF
TRBJ2-6,TRBV6-1,15,-,ASRISHRVSGANVLT
TRBJ2-7,TRBV20-1,13,-,SAGLPGRSSYEQY
TRBJ2-7,TRBV5-5,12,-,ASSWRWGRNEQY
TRBJ2-5,TRBV7-9,10,-,ASSWRAETQY
TRBJ2-1,TRBV20-1,13,-,SAQSSVGGNNEQF
TRBJ2-5,TRBV5-5,12,-,ASSPGLKGETQY
TRBJ2-3,TRBV27,13,TRBD2,ASSILAGGPYTQY
TRBJ1-2,TRBV7-2,10,-,ASSLGVGGYT
TRBJ2-7,TRBV4-3,12,-,ASSQDGQTYEQY
TRBJ1-1,TRBV7-9,9,TRBD1,AGSSQGQAF
TRBJ2-3,TRBV20-1,11,-,SASLGVRDTQY
TRBJ2-1,TRBV6-2/TRBV6-3,14,TRBD2,ASIRPGTSGHNEQF
TRBJ1-4,TRBV7-9,12,-,ASSIDSRLEKLF
TRBJ2-5,TRBV9,12,-,ASSAGGPQGTQY
TRBJ2-6,TRBV6-5,16,TRBD2,ASSYALAGNSGANVLT